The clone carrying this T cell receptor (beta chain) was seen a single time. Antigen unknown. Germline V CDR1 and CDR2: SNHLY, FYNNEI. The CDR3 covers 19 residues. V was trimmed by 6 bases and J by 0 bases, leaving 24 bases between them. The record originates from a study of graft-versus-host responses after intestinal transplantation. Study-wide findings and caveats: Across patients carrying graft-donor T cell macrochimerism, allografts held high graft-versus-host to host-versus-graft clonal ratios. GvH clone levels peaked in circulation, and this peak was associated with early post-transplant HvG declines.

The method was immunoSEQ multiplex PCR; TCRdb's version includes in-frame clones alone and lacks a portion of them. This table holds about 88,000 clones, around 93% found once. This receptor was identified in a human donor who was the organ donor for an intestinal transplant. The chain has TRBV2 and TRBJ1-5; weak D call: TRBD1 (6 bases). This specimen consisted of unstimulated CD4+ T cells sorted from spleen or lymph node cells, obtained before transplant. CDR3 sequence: CASSAIGGGLIYSNQPQHF. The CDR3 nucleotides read TGTGCCAGCAGCGCGATTGGGGGGGGCCTAATTTATAGCAATCAGCCCCAGCATTTT.